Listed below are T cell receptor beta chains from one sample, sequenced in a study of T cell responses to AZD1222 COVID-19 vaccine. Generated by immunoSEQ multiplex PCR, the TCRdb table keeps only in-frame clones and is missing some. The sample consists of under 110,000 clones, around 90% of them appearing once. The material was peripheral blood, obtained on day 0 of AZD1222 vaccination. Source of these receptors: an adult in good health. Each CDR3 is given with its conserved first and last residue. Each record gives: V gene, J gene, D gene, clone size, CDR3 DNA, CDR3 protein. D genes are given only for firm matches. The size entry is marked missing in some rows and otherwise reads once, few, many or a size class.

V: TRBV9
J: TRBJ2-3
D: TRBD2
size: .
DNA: TGTGCCAGCAGCGCCGGGGGTAGCGGGAGACTCGCAGATACGCAGTATTTT
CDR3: CASSAGGSGRLADTQYF

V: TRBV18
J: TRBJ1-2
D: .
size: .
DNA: TGTGCCAGCTCACCCGACAGAAACTATGGCTACACCTTC
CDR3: CASSPDRNYGYTF

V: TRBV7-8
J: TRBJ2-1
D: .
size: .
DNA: TGTGCCAGCAGCTTAACCGCAGGCTCCTACAATGAGCAGTTCTTC
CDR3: CASSLTAGSYNEQFF

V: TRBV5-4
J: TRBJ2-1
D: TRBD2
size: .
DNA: TGTGCCAGCACCTTAGCGGGAGCATTTGGCAATGAGCAGTTCTTC
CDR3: CASTLAGAFGNEQFF

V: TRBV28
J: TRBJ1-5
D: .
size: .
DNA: TGTGCCAGCAGCCAGGGTGAAAATCAGCCCCAGCATTTT
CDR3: CASSQGENQPQHF

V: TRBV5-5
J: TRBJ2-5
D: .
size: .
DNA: TGTGCCAGCAGCTTGATAGAGACCCAGTACTTC
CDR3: CASSLIETQYF

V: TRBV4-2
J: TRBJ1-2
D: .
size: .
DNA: TGTGCCAGCAGCCAAGATTTAGCTAACTATGGCTACACCTTC
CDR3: CASSQDLANYGYTF

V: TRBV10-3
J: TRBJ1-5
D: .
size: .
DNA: TGTGCCATCAGTGAGTCCCAGGGGAATCAGCCCCAGCATTTT
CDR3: CAISESQGNQPQHF

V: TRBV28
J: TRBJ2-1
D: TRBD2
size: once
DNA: TGTGCCAGCAGTTTGCCTCCTAGGATAGCGGGAGGGCGGAATGAGCAGTTCTTC
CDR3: CASSLPPRIAGGRNEQFF

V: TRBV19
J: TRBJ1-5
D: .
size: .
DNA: TGTGCCAGTAGTATCGGGGTGAGCAATCAGCCCCAGCATTTT
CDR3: CASSIGVSNQPQHF

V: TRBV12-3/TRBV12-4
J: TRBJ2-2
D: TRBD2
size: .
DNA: TGTGCCAGCAGTACCCTAGCGGGAATGGAGCTGTTTTTT
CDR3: CASSTLAGMELFF

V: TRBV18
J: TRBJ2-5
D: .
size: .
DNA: TGTGCCAGCTCAGCGCAAGAGACCCAGTACTTC
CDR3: CASSAQETQYF

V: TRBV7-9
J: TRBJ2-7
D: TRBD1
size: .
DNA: TGTGCCAGCAGCACCGGGACAGGGACCTACGAGCAGTACTTC
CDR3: CASSTGTGTYEQYF

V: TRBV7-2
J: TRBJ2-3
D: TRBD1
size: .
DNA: TGTGCCAGCAGCTTGGGGACAGCAGATACGCAGTATTTT
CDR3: CASSLGTADTQYF

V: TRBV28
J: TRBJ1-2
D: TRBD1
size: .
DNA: TGTGCCAGCAGTCGACAGGGGGCAATCTATGGCTACACCTTC
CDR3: CASSRQGAIYGYTF

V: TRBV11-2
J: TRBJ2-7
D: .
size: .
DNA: TGTGCCAGCAGCTTACAAATCTCGGGTGGCGAGCAGTACTTC
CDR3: CASSLQISGGEQYF

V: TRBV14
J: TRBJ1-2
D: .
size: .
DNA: TGTGCCAGCAGCCAAGTCGGGCAGGGAGCCTATGGCTACACCTTC
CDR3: CASSQVGQGAYGYTF

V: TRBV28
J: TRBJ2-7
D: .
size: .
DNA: TGTGCCAGCAGTTTTGTGGGGTACGAGCAGTACTTC
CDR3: CASSFVGYEQYF

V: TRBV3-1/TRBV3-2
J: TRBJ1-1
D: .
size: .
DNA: TGTGCCAGCAGCTGGGGCCAGGGGAACACTGAAGCTTTCTTT
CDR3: CASSWGQGNTEAFF

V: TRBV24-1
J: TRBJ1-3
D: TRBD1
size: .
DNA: TGTGCCACCAGTGACCCGGGACAGGGAAACACCATATATTTT
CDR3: CATSDPGQGNTIYF

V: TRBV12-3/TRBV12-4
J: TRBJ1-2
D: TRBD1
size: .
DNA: TGTGCCAGCAGTTTAAGGGGGCAGGGTTGGACCTTC
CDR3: CASSLRGQGWTF

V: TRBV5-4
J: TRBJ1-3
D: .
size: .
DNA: TGTGCCAGCAGCTTGGGGGCAGGGAGCTCTGGAAACACCATATATTTT
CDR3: CASSLGAGSSGNTIYF

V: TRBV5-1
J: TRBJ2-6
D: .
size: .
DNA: TGCGCCAGCGGAGACACGGGGGCCAACGTCCTGACTTTC
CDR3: CASGDTGANVLTF

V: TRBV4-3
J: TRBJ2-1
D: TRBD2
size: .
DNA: TGCGCCAGCAGCCAAGGTCGGACTAGCGGATACAATGAGCAGTTCTTC
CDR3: CASSQGRTSGYNEQFF

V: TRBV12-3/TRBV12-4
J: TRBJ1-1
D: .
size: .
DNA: TGTGCCAGCAGTTTCCAGGACACTGAAGCTTTCTTT
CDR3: CASSFQDTEAFF